One and the same sample provided the 9 T cell receptor beta chains below, sequenced in a study of CD8+ T cells in alopecia areata. Extracted RNA was reverse transcribed into cDNA, the sequencing template. Libraries were prepared by immunoSEQ multiplex PCR; TCRdb keeps only in-frame clonotypes and omits some of them. The sample records 130,000 to 150,000 clones, 40% to 55% being singletons. This material consisted of CD4+ T cells sorted from blood, taken at week 0. The receptors originated from a human donor with alopecia areata.

This chain joins TRBV30 and TRBJ2-1; the D gene is possibly TRBD2 (5 bases). CDR3 length: 14 amino acids. Germline V gene sequence: CDR1 GTSNPN, CDR2 SVGIG (reference sequence). Trimming left V 7 bases short and J 0 bases short, with 13 bases between. The CDR3 DNA reads as TGTGCCTCAACACTAGGTAGCTCCTACAATGAGCAGTTCTTC. This sequence encodes CASTLGSSYNEQFF. Together with reference TRBV30 and TRBJ2-1, the CDR3 gives the full variable domain: SQTIHQWPATLVQPVGSPLSLECTVEGTSNPNLYWYRQAAGRGLQLLFYSVGIGQISSEVPQNLSASRPQDRQFILSSKKLLLSDSGFYLCASTLGSSYNEQFFGPGTRLTVL.

This clone was picked up a small number of times. The chain joins TRBV29-1 to TRBJ2-3; 7 bases are a match to TRBD2. The CDR3 extends over 14 amino acids. V lost 6 bases to trimming and J lost 5 bases; unmatched junction nucleotides: 11. Germline values: CDR1 SQVTM, CDR2 ANQGSEA. The CDR3 DNA is TGCAGCGTGATTGGGGGAGGGCCTGGAGATACGCAGTATTTT. Amino acids: CSVIGGGPGDTQYF.

The V and J genes are TRBV11-2 and TRBJ2-2; no reliable D call. Germline-derived CDR1 and CDR2 are SGHAT and FQNNGV. CDR3 size: 14 residues. The V gene lost 4 bases and the J gene lost 6 bases, with 12 bases spanning the gap. Here the CDR3 reads CASSSTVPAGELFF. In DNA form, the CDR3 reads TGTGCCAGCAGCTCGACTGTCCCCGCCGGGGAGCTGTTTTTT. The variable domain in full, completed from reference TRBV11-2 and TRBJ2-2, reads EAGVAQSPRYKIIEKRQSVAFWCNPISGHATLYWYQQILGQGPKLLIQFQNNGVVDDSQLPKDRFSAERLKGVDSTLKIQPAKLEDSAVYLCASSSTVPAGELFFGEGSRLTVL.

The genes are TRBV4-1 and TRBJ2-3; TRBD1 or TRBD2 may be the D gene (5 bases each). Germline V gene sequence: CDR1 MGHRA, CDR2 YSYEKL. The CDR3 runs to 13 residues. Trimming shortened V by 5 bases and J by 6 bases, and 12 bases separated the two germline ends. This chain's CDR3 is CASSYGAADTQYF. The CDR3 DNA follows: TGCGCCAGCAGCTACGGGGCTGCGGATACGCAGTATTTT.

The rearrangement joins TRBV19 to TRBJ1-2; a weak D match, TRBD1 (5 bases). Germline loops: CDR1 LNHDA, CDR2 SQIVND (reference sequence). Deletions cut 3 bases from V and 3 bases from J, with 11 bases between. This CDR3 contains 14 residues. This CDR3 reads CASSMTVEHYGYTF. The CDR3 DNA sequence: TGTGCCAGTAGTATGACAGTCGAGCACTATGGCTACACCTTC.

This clone has more than one count but fewer than ten. The chain carries TRBV28 and TRBJ1-5, with D maybe TRBD1 (5 bases). The CDR3 length is 15 residues. Germline V gives CDR1 MDHEN, CDR2 SYDVKM. V gave up 6 bases and J gave up 5 bases, with 17 bases separating them. The CDR3 spells CASSYRTLGDQPQHF. CDR3 coding DNA: TGTGCCAGCAGCTACAGGACCCTTGGGGATCAGCCCCAGCATTTT.

This clone was observed a few times. The chain employs TRBV2 and TRBJ2-7, with D possibly matching TRBD1 (6 bases). Trimming pared 1 base from V and 6 bases from J, leaving 19 bases between. Germline V gives CDR1 SNHLY, CDR2 FYNNEI. CDR3 length equals 16 residues. CDR3 bases: TGTGCCAGCAGTGAAGTAACACAGGGACCGGCTCGCGAGCAGTACTTC. This gives the protein CASSEVTQGPAREQYF. The variable domain in full, completed from reference TRBV2 and TRBJ2-7, reads EPEVTQTPSHQVTQMGQEVILRCVPISNHLYFYWYRQILGQKVEFLVSFYNNEISEKSEIFDDQFSVERPDGSNFTLKIRSTKLEDSAMYFCASSEVTQGPAREQYFGPGTRLTVT.

Only a few counts were recorded for this clone. J is TRBJ2-7 and V is TRBV6-1; D is ambiguous. This CDR3 has 14 amino acids. V gave up 4 bases and J gave up 4 bases, with 14 bases separating them. The germline V gene has CDR1 MNHNS and CDR2 SASEGT. This CDR3 is CASSGITALYEQYF. DNA of the CDR3: TGTGCCAGCAGTGGCATTACGGCCCTTTACGAGCAGTACTTC.

The chain joins TRBV10-3 to TRBJ2-1; the D gene is possibly TRBD2 (6 bases). V lost 9 bases to trimming and J lost 6 bases, with 21 bases between them. The CDR3 runs 15 residues. Per germline, CDR1 ENHRY and CDR2 SYGVKD. The CDR3 DNA sequence: TGTGCCATAAAAGAGCCGGGGGAGAACGGCAATGAGCAGTTCTTC. Protein sequence: CAIKEPGENGNEQFF.